These 14 T cell receptor beta chains were sequenced from one sample in a study of long-term antiretroviral therapy in people with HIV. Version v3.0 of the immunoSEQ assay ran at survey level. Profiling relied on immunoSEQ multiplex PCR, and the TCRdb table lists in-frame clones only, not all of them. The table records over 40,000 clones, about 96% of them present only once. Here the sequenced sample was unsorted PBMCs, taken 3.7 years after starting antiretroviral therapy. These receptors were obtained from a woman in her fifties or sixties with HIV.

This clone was detected once. V and J are TRBV11-1 and TRBJ2-7; TRBD1 agrees at 9 bases. Per germline, CDR1 SGHAT and CDR2 FQDESV (reference sequence). V lost 5 bases and J lost 3; bases outside the gene matches: 8. This CDR3 comprises 15 residues. The CDR3 loop is CASSMDGDRDYEQYF. The DNA for the CDR3 is TGTGCCAGCAGCATGGATGGGGACAGGGACTACGAGCAGTACTTC.

The rearrangement joins TRBV5-1 to TRBJ2-5; 9 bases fit TRBD2. With 4 bases clipped from V and 0 bases from J, the junction kept 16 bases outside the gene matches. The CDR3 spans 19 residues. CDR1 is SGHRS, CDR2 YFSETQ, per germline. CDR3 amino acids: CASSRLGSMRGGYQETQYF. CDR3 DNA: TGCGCCAGCAGCCGGCTCGGCTCTATGCGGGGGGGGTACCAAGAGACCCAGTACTTC.

The V and J genes are TRBV30 and TRBJ2-1; tentative D call: TRBD2 (6 bases). Germline V gene sequence: CDR1 GTSNPN, CDR2 SVGIG (reference sequence). The CDR3 runs 13 residues. V dropped 4 bases and J dropped 2 bases, with 9 bases sitting between them. The chain's CDR3 is CAWTGTAYNEQFF. The CDR3 coding sequence is TGTGCCTGGACCGGGACTGCCTACAATGAGCAGTTCTTC.

The chain is built from TRBV5-1 and TRBJ1-3; 8 bases align to TRBD1. Germline CDR1 reads SGHRS; CDR2 reads YFSETQ. The junction had 3 bases not matched to a gene; V was cut back by 0 bases and J by 4 bases. CDR3 length: 15 residues. CDR3 amino acids: CASSLEGTGGNTIYF. The DNA for the CDR3 is TGCGCCAGCAGCTTGGAAGGGACAGGCGGAAACACCATATATTTT. The whole variable domain, remainder taken from reference TRBV5-1 and TRBJ1-3, is KAGVTQTPRYLIKTRGQQVTLSCSPISGHRSVSWYQQTPGQGLQFLFEYFSETQRNKGNFPGRFSGRQFSNSRSEMNVSTLELGDSALYLCASSLEGTGGNTIYFGEGSWLTVV.

The chain links TRBV29-1 to TRBJ1-2; D not resolved. Trimming pared 6 bases from V and 4 bases from J, leaving 12 bases between. The CDR3 totals 12 residues. CDR1 is SQVTM, CDR2 ANQGSEA, per germline. In DNA, the CDR3 is TGCAGCGTATCTTTGGCGTCCTATGGCTACACCTTC. Residues: CSVSLASYGYTF.

The chain links TRBV12-5 to TRBJ1-1, with D possibly TRBD1 on 6 matching bases. The CDR3 totals 13 residues. Trimming removed 5 bases at V and 4 bases at J, with 11 bases between. CDR1 is LGHNT, CDR2 FRNRAP, per germline. Here the CDR3 DNA reads TGTGCTAGTGGTCTACAGGGCTTCACTGAAGCTTTCTTT. This encodes CASGLQGFTEAFF. The full variable domain, rest sourced from reference TRBV12-5 and TRBJ1-1, is DARVTQTPRHKVTEMGQEVTMRCQPILGHNTVFWYRQTMMQGLELLAYFRNRAPLDDSGMPKDRFSAEMPDATLATLKIQPSEPRDSAVYFCASGLQGFTEAFFGQGTRLTVV.

The J gene is TRBJ2-7, the V gene TRBV5-5, with unresolved D. CDR1 is SGHKS and CDR2 is YYEKEE in the germline V gene (reference sequence). CDR3 length equals 16 residues. The ends were cut back, 1 base at V and 2 bases at J, with 16 bases in the middle. The CDR3 protein is CASSLLPPKETYEQYF. For the CDR3, the DNA is TGTGCCAGCAGCTTGTTGCCTCCTAAGGAAACCTACGAGCAGTACTTC. Filled out from reference TRBV5-5 and TRBJ2-7, the complete variable domain reads DAGVTQSPTHLIKTRGQQVTLRCSPISGHKSVSWYQQVLGQGPQFIFQYYEKEERGRGNFPDRFSARQFPNYSSELNVNALLLGDSALYLCASSLLPPKETYEQYFGPGTRLTVT.

The rearrangement uses TRBV6-5 and TRBJ2-7, with D possibly being TRBD1 (6 bases). The CDR3 loop spans 12 amino acids. Germline CDR1 MNHEY, CDR2 SVGAGI. Trimming shortened V by 8 bases and J by 3 bases, and 11 bases separated the two germline ends. The CDR3 region has the DNA TGTGCCAGCTCGAAGGGGGTCTACGAGCAGTACTTC. This translates into CASSKGVYEQYF.

This chain links TRBV30 with TRBJ1-1; no reliable D call. In germline, CDR1 is GTSNPN, CDR2 SVGIG (reference sequence). Trimming removed 3 bases at V and 1 base at J, with 9 bases between. The CDR3 covers 13 residues. CDR3 in amino acids: CAWSAGGNTEAFF. In DNA, the CDR3 is TGTGCCTGGAGCGCAGGAGGGAACACTGAAGCTTTCTTT.

The rearrangement uses TRBV2 and TRBJ2-1; maybe TRBD1 (6 bases). Trimming shortened V by 8 bases and J by 5 bases, and 16 bases separated the two germline ends. Germline V gene lookup returns CDR1 SNHLY and CDR2 FYNNEI. The CDR3 totals 14 residues. Here the CDR3 DNA reads TGTGCCAGCGCTAACCCGGACAGAAACAATGAGCAGTTCTTC. Protein: CASANPDRNNEQFF.

J is TRBJ2-1 and V is TRBV29-1; D possibly matches TRBD1 or TRBD2 (5 bases each). V gave up 7 bases and J gave up 7 bases, with 14 bases separating them. Germline V gene sequence: CDR1 SQVTM, CDR2 ANQGSEA. The CDR3 length is 12 residues. CDR3 region: CSEARGTNEQFF. CDR3 bases: TGCAGCGAGGCCCGGGGCACTAATGAGCAGTTCTTC.

The chain carries TRBV7-2 and TRBJ2-5; D is unclear. V lost 1 base to trimming and J lost 1 base, with 10 bases between them. Germline V lookup: CDR1 SGHTA, CDR2 FQGNSA. This CDR3 has 15 amino acids. CDR3 coding DNA: TGTGCCAGCAGCTTAGTAGATGGCAGCCAAGAGACCCAGTACTTC. Its translation: CASSLVDGSQETQYF.

The chain combines TRBV6-5 with TRBJ2-7, with 10 bases matching TRBD1. The CDR3 is 15 residues long. CDR1 MNHEY and CDR2 SVGAGI come from the germline V gene. V lost 5 bases to trimming and J lost 4 bases; unmatched junction nucleotides: 8. The CDR3 bases are TGTGCCAGCAGTCCCTCTTGGACAGGGGGATACGAGCAGTACTTC. Its translation is CASSPSWTGGYEQYF.

This clone has a single count. This chain uses TRBV19 with TRBJ2-2; 10 nucleotides agree with TRBD1. Trimming took 9 bases from V and 1 from J; bases not matched to a gene: 14. The CDR3 consists of 18 residues. CDR1 LNHDA and CDR2 SQIVND come from the germline V gene (reference sequence). The CDR3 nucleotides are TGTGCCAGCCACCATGCGGGACAGGGGAACTGGAACACCGGGGAGCTGTTTTTT. This encodes CASHHAGQGNWNTGELFF.